The subject of this entry is one T cell receptor (beta chain). This sample was included in a study of blood T cell repertoires in COVID-19. Libraries were prepared by immunoSEQ multiplex PCR; TCRdb keeps only in-frame clonotypes and omits some of them. The sample contains approximately 670,000 clones, more than 80% of which appear only once. The CDR3 is made up of 14 amino acids. Per the germline V gene, CDR1 is MGHRA and CDR2 is YSYEKL. The V end lost 0 bases, the J end lost 0 bases, and 6 bases lay between the germline ends. The sample consisted of peripheral blood. The chain couples TRBV4-1 to TRBJ2-7; the D gene is possibly TRBD2 (5 bases). The sequence derives from a woman younger than 35 with acute or convalescent COVID-19. The CDR3 spells CASSQDTSSYEQYF. In DNA form, the CDR3 reads TGCGCCAGCAGCCAAGATACTAGCTCCTACGAGCAGTACTTC.